This TCR beta chain stems from a study of T-cell memory formation after mild COVID-19 (dated by TCRdb to about 2021). Notes on the research overall: TCR sequence clusters from the two donors were largely donor specific. Longitudinal TCRalpha and TCRbeta repertoire sequencing tracked T-cell clones expanding and contracting after mild COVID-19 in a couple of donors. The cohort was made up of two young adult volunteers, one female and one male, who were previously healthy.

Results the study describes overall, beyond this receptor: Only a couple of mild cases were covered by the study, and larger cohorts that include severe cases with pre-infection samples were considered necessary. Some responding clones were detected in pre-infection memory, suggesting pre-existing cross-reactive memory T cells joined the SARS-CoV-2 response. Balanced CD4/CD8 phenotypes were observed for clones contracting from day 15 to 85, whereas a bias towards CD4+ was observed for a second wave of clones expanding from day 15 to 37. The second-wave clones that peaked on day 37 were not confirmed to be SARS-CoV-2 specific. Contracting CD4+ clones were located mainly in the CM and EM memory subsets, whereas CD8+ clones were found to be enriched in EMRA.

The run used an Illumina NovaSeq 6000. TCRalpha and TCRbeta cDNA libraries were constructed by 5'RACE with constant-segment primers, with sample barcodes and unique molecular identifiers being introduced. Trizol reagent was used to extract RNA from every sample. Libraries were amplified in two PCR steps, with a second sample barcode and Illumina TruSeq adapters added in the second step. Sequencing of the libraries was done on an Illumina NovaSeq, producing 2 x 150 bp paired-end reads. The paper's data handling went like this. Reads were demultiplexed and collapsed into UMI-guided consensus sequences with migec v1.2.7. Using mixcr v2.1.11, the UMI consensuses were aligned to TRA and TRB V and J templates and assembled into clonotypes. Expanded or contracted clonotypes were those called significant by both edgeR and NoisET, with noise models trained on biological replicates. For edgeR calls, a false discovery rate-adjusted p below 0.01 and a log2 fold-change threshold of 1 were applied. As an exploratory analysis of dynamics, max-normalized trajectories of the 1000 most abundant clonotypes were examined with PCA combined with hierarchical clustering. Separately sequenced CD4+ and CD8+ repertoires were used to assign a CD4 or CD8 phenotype to each responding clone. The public reads were quality trimmed at Q25 with fastp and then assembled into clones with MiXCR by TCRdb, keeping productive beta chains. Rows with one shared CDR3 protein collapse into an entry with the most common genes and DNA. What appears here as the V and J calls and clone size reflects TCRdb's work, not the paper's. This sample comprises under 300,000 distinct CDR3 sequences, about 17% of them detected only once. The top ten constitute 3.5% of the sample.

The CDR1 and CDR2 encoded by the germline V gene are MNHNS and SASEGT. The CDR3 numbers 15 residues from cysteine through phenylalanine. Just CDR3 DNA is preserved here, 45 bases in frame from base 1. The germline V end is reduced by 5 bases and the J end by 6 bases; junction bases left unmatched: 10. Ficoll-Paque density gradient centrifugation was used to isolate PBMCs. This clonotype turned up a few times. Its antigen is currently not known. Base qualities are not provided; no much larger clone lies one nucleotide away. Sequenced input: PBMCs or a T cell subset sorted from them (not recorded which). The TCR was taken from a man between 18 and 35 years old who had mild COVID-19 (a few samples of this study predate the infection). The sample titles of this study are shuffled in the database, so cell type and time point are left out; the donor was told from shared clones. The sequence links TRBV6-1 to TRBJ1-1, and TRBD1 aligns with 9 junction nucleotides. The nucleotide sequence is given as TGTGCCAGCAGTTTTTTTGGGACAGGGTCATCTGAAGCTTTCTTT. Protein translation: CASSFFGTGSSEAFF.